The rows below give T cell receptor beta chains drawn from one sample of a study of T cell responses to AZD1222 COVID-19 vaccine. Produced via immunoSEQ multiplex PCR; TCRdb's table is partial and in-frame only. The sample carries 130,000 or so clones, approximately 83% recorded once. The material sequenced was peripheral blood, taken on day 0 of AZD1222 vaccination. The source of these receptors is an adult in good health. Each CDR3 is given with its conserved first and last residue. A D gene is named only where the DNA matches it firmly. Not every row has a clone size; where given, it reads once, few, many or a size class.

J gene: TRBJ1-4
D gene: NA
clone size: few
V gene: TRBV6-5
CDR3 protein: CAGGDEKLFF
CDR3 DNA: TGTGCCGGTGGGGATGAAAAACTGTTTTTT

J gene: TRBJ1-1
D gene: NA
clone size: NA
V gene: TRBV6-5
CDR3 protein: CASSTYGRNTEAFF
CDR3 DNA: TGTGCCAGCAGTACCTATGGGAGGAACACTGAAGCTTTCTTT

J gene: TRBJ1-1
D gene: TRBD1
clone size: NA
V gene: TRBV6-5
CDR3 protein: CASSLVTGATEAFF
CDR3 DNA: TGTGCCAGCAGTCTGGTGACAGGGGCCACTGAAGCTTTCTTT

J gene: TRBJ2-1
D gene: NA
clone size: NA
V gene: TRBV4-2
CDR3 protein: CASSQGGERNEQFF
CDR3 DNA: TGTGCCAGCAGCCAAGGCGGGGAAAGAAATGAGCAGTTCTTC

J gene: TRBJ2-1
D gene: TRBD2
clone size: NA
V gene: TRBV28
CDR3 protein: CASSIGLAGGNEQFF
CDR3 DNA: TGTGCCAGCAGTATTGGACTAGCGGGGGGAAATGAGCAGTTCTTC

J gene: TRBJ2-7
D gene: TRBD1
clone size: NA
V gene: TRBV6-2/TRBV6-3
CDR3 protein: CASSNPLTGDHEQYF
CDR3 DNA: TGTGCCAGCAGTAATCCCTTGACAGGGGACCACGAGCAGTACTTC

J gene: TRBJ2-7
D gene: TRBD2
clone size: NA
V gene: TRBV12-3/TRBV12-4
CDR3 protein: CASRETSRDEQYF
CDR3 DNA: TGTGCCAGCAGGGAGACTAGCCGGGACGAGCAGTACTTC

J gene: TRBJ1-6
D gene: NA
clone size: NA
V gene: TRBV3-1/TRBV3-2
CDR3 protein: CASSHPPGQLHF
CDR3 DNA: TGTGCCAGCAGCCATCCACCGGGACAACTCCACTTT

J gene: TRBJ2-7
D gene: TRBD1
clone size: NA
V gene: TRBV25-1
CDR3 protein: CASSESGTGGSYEQYF
CDR3 DNA: TGTGCCAGCAGTGAATCCGGGACAGGCGGCTCCTACGAGCAGTACTTC

J gene: TRBJ2-6
D gene: NA
clone size: NA
V gene: TRBV7-9
CDR3 protein: CASSFRGLGANVLTF
CDR3 DNA: TGTGCCAGCAGCTTCCGGGGGCTCGGGGCCAACGTCCTGACTTTC

J gene: TRBJ2-1
D gene: TRBD2
clone size: NA
V gene: TRBV3-1/TRBV3-2
CDR3 protein: CASSQDRASGVRNEQFF
CDR3 DNA: TGTGCCAGCAGCCAAGATCGGGCTAGCGGGGTACGGAATGAGCAGTTCTTC

J gene: TRBJ2-4
D gene: TRBD2
clone size: NA
V gene: TRBV13
CDR3 protein: CASSPTSGRSLAKNIQYF
CDR3 DNA: TGTGCCAGCAGCCCGACTAGCGGGAGGTCACTAGCCAAAAACATTCAGTACTTC

J gene: TRBJ2-3
D gene: NA
clone size: NA
V gene: TRBV3-1/TRBV3-2
CDR3 protein: CASSQRGSTDTQYF
CDR3 DNA: TGTGCCAGCAGCCAGCGGGGTAGCACAGATACGCAGTATTTT

J gene: TRBJ1-1
D gene: NA
clone size: few
V gene: TRBV6-5
CDR3 protein: CASSSPSMNTEAFF
CDR3 DNA: TGTGCCAGCAGCTCCCCCAGTATGAACACTGAAGCTTTCTTT

J gene: TRBJ1-3
D gene: NA
clone size: NA
V gene: TRBV7-9
CDR3 protein: CASSLRGSSGNTIYF
CDR3 DNA: TGTGCCAGCAGCTTAAGGGGAAGCTCTGGAAACACCATATATTTT

J gene: TRBJ1-3
D gene: NA
clone size: once
V gene: TRBV20-1
CDR3 protein: CGGSSGNTIYF
CDR3 DNA: TGCGGAGGGTCGTCTGGAAACACCATATATTTT

J gene: TRBJ2-7
D gene: TRBD2
clone size: NA
V gene: TRBV7-8
CDR3 protein: CASSLAFSGSYEQYF
CDR3 DNA: TGTGCCAGCAGCTTAGCGTTTAGCGGGAGCTACGAGCAGTACTTC

J gene: TRBJ1-2
D gene: TRBD1
clone size: many
V gene: TRBV7-9
CDR3 protein: CASSSVRIGRTGDGYTF
CDR3 DNA: TGTGCCAGCAGCTCCGTTAGGATAGGGAGGACAGGGGATGGCTACACCTTC

J gene: TRBJ2-3
D gene: NA
clone size: NA
V gene: TRBV29-1
CDR3 protein: CSVEDGTIYTDTQYF
CDR3 DNA: TGCAGCGTTGAAGATGGGACAATATACACAGATACGCAGTATTTT

J gene: TRBJ1-4
D gene: TRBD1
clone size: NA
V gene: TRBV5-1
CDR3 protein: CASSFQGADEKLFF
CDR3 DNA: TGCGCCAGCAGCTTCCAGGGGGCGGATGAAAAACTGTTTTTT

J gene: TRBJ1-2
D gene: NA
clone size: NA
V gene: TRBV6-4
CDR3 protein: CASSASSYGGYTF
CDR3 DNA: TGTGCCAGCAGTGCCAGCTCGTATGGAGGCTACACCTTC

J gene: TRBJ1-1
D gene: NA
clone size: NA
V gene: TRBV7-2
CDR3 protein: CASSLTGNTEAFF
CDR3 DNA: TGTGCCAGCAGTCTAACAGGGAACACTGAAGCTTTCTTT

J gene: TRBJ2-7
D gene: NA
clone size: NA
V gene: TRBV7-2
CDR3 protein: CASSVQRLERYEQYF
CDR3 DNA: TGTGCCAGCAGCGTCCAGCGGTTAGAGCGCTACGAGCAGTACTTC

J gene: TRBJ2-6
D gene: TRBD1
clone size: once
V gene: TRBV4-2
CDR3 protein: CASSQETGDGANVLTF
CDR3 DNA: TGTGCCAGCAGCCAAGAAACAGGGGACGGGGCCAACGTCCTGACTTTC

J gene: TRBJ1-5
D gene: TRBD1
clone size: NA
V gene: TRBV18
CDR3 protein: CASSPPKQGLEPQHF
CDR3 DNA: TGTGCCAGCTCACCACCGAAACAGGGGTTGGAGCCCCAGCATTTT